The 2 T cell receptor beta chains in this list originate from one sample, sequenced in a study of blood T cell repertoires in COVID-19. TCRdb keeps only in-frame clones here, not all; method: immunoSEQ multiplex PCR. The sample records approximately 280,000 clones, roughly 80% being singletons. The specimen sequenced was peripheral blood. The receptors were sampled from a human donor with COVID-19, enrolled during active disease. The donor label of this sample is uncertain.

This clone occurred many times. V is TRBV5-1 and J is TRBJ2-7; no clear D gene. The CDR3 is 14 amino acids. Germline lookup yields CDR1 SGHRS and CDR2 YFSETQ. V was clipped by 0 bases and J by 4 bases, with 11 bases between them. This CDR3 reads CASSLAIGDYEQYF. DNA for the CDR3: TGCGCCAGCAGCTTGGCAATAGGAGATTACGAGCAGTACTTC.

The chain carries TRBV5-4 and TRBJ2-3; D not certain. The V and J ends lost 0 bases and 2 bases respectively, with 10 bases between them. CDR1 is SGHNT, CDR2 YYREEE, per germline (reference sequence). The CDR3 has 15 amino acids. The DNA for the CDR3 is TGTGCCAGCAGCTTGGAAAGCTTATTCACAGATACGCAGTATTTT. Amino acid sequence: CASSLESLFTDTQYF.